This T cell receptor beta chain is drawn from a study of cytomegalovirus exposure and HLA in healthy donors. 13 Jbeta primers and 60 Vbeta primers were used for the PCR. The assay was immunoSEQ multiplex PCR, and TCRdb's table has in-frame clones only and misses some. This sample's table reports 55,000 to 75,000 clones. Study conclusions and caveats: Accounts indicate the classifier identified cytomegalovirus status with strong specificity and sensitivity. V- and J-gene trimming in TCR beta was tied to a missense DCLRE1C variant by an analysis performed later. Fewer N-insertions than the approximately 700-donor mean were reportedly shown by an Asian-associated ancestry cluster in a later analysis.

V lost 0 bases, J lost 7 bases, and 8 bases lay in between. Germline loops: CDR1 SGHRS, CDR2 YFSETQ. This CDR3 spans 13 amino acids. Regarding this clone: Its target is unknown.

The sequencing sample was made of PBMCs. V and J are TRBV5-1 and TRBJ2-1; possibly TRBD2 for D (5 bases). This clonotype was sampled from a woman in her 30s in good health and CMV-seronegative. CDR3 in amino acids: CASSLVRRNEQFF. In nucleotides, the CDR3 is TGCGCCAGCAGCTTGGTACGGAGGAATGAGCAGTTCTTC.